This is a list of T cell receptor beta chains from one sample in a study of T cell repertoires in cytomegalovirus infection. Their cognate antigens are unknown. TCRdb recomputed calls from the reads with MiXCR, one row per CDR3 protein. Of 50,000 to 60,000 distinct CDR3 sequences listed, 15% to 20% were seen once; the top ten hold just under 80%. This sample comprised CD8+ T cells from cultured PBMCs, obtained from culture after CMV antigen stimulation. The origin of the receptors is a human donor in good health (CMV status not recorded). Some clones in this sample may be carry-over from other donors' samples. CDR3s include the opening cysteine and the closing phenylalanine or tryptophan. A D gene is named only where the DNA matches it firmly. Size is stated for part of the rows, as once, few or many counts, or as a class when the clone is expanded.

12	NA	NA	TRBV29-1	TRBJ1-3	TGCAGCGTAGCCAGTGTGGGAAACACCATATATTTT	CSVASVGNTIYF
13	NA	NA	TRBV6-2/TRBV6-3	TRBJ2-6	TGTGCCAGCAGTTACTCTGGGGCCAACGTCCTGACTTTC	CASSYSGANVLTF
15	few	NA	TRBV4-3	TRBJ2-7	TGCGCCAGCAGCCAAGATTGGGCTGTCCCCTACGAGCAGTACTTC	CASSQDWAVPYEQYF
13	many	NA	TRBV6-5	TRBJ1-1	TGTGCCAGCAGCCTGGGGGCATACACTGAAGCTTTCTTT	CASSLGAYTEAFF
15	NA	TRBD1	TRBV28	TRBJ2-4	TGTGCCAGCAGCCCTGGGACAGGGAGGGAGGACATTCAGTACTTC	CASSPGTGREDIQYF
13	NA	NA	TRBV6-5	TRBJ2-5	TGTGCCAGCAGTTCGAAGGATGAAGAGACCCAGTACTTC	CASSSKDEETQYF
13	few	TRBD1	TRBV7-9	TRBJ1-1	TGTGCCAGTAGTTTAAACAGGGGAACTGAAGCTTTCTTT	CASSLNRGTEAFF
15	few	TRBD1	TRBV7-2	TRBJ1-1	TGTGCCAGCAGCTTCGTACAGGGGGCGAACACTGAAGCTTTCTTT	CASSFVQGANTEAFF
12	NA	NA	TRBV6-8	TRBJ2-1	TGTGCCAGCAGGCGGGACAGCAATGAGCAGTTCTTC	CASRRDSNEQFF
15	many	TRBD1	TRBV7-9	TRBJ2-7	TGTGCCAGCAGTCAACGACAGGGCCTCTCCTACGAGCAGTACTTC	CASSQRQGLSYEQYF
16	many	TRBD2	TRBV7-2	TRBJ2-1	TGTGCCAGCAGCCCCTCCGGGACTAGCGCCTACAATGAGCAGTTCTTC	CASSPSGTSAYNEQFF
15	few	TRBD1	TRBV6-2/TRBV6-3	TRBJ2-5	TGTGCCAGCAGTTACTACAGGGGAGCGCAAGAGACCCAGTACTTC	CASSYYRGAQETQYF
15	NA	NA	TRBV6-5	TRBJ1-1	TGTGCCAGCAGTTACTCGATTGAGGGGGTCACTGAAGCTTTCTTT	CASSYSIEGVTEAFF
15	few	NA	TRBV4-2	TRBJ2-5	TGTGCCAGCAGCCAAGATCTCGGACAGCAAGAGACCCAGTACTTC	CASSQDLGQQETQYF
12	NA	NA	TRBV11-1	TRBJ2-7	TGTGCCAGCAGCTTTCTAGGGGGTGAGCAGTACTTC	CASSFLGGEQYF
13	NA	NA	TRBV10-3	TRBJ1-1	TGTGCCACCTCAACCGCTCCAAGAACTGAAGCTTTCTTT	CATSTAPRTEAFF